These 10 T cell receptor beta chains were sequenced from one sample in a study of CD8+ T cells in alopecia areata. RNA was extracted and reverse transcribed into cDNA as the sequencing template. The method was immunoSEQ multiplex PCR; TCRdb's version includes in-frame clones alone and lacks a portion of them. Of under 350,000 clones in the sample, nearly 60% were seen once. This sample's treatment: oral pan-JAK inhibitor, 5-10 mg twice daily. The sample here was CD4+ T cells sorted from blood, taken at week 24, from a patient treated with tofacitinib. The source is a human donor with alopecia areata.

This clone has a handful of counts. The genes are TRBV29-1 and TRBJ2-3; D call uncertain. The V gene lost 3 bases and the J gene lost 1 base, with 5 bases spanning the gap. Germline CDR1 reads SQVTM; CDR2 reads ANQGSEA. The CDR3 length is 12 residues. CDR3 protein: CSVDSRTDTQYF. The CDR3 coding sequence is TGCAGCGTTGACAGCCGCACAGATACGCAGTATTTT.

V and J are TRBV5-1 and TRBJ2-3; possibly TRBD1 for D (6 bases). The ends were cut back, 2 bases at V and 3 bases at J, with 16 bases in the middle. Germline values: CDR1 SGHRS, CDR2 YFSETQ. The CDR3 runs 16 residues. The CDR3 DNA sequence: TGCGCCAGCAGCTTACAACAGGGTGGTGCGACAGATACGCAGTATTTT. Residues: CASSLQQGGATDTQYF.

CDR3 loop: CAWSVRGSDQPQHF. As DNA, the CDR3 is TGTGCCTGGAGTGTACGGGGATCAGATCAGCCCCAGCATTTT. The gene calls are TRBV30 and TRBJ1-5; D is undetermined. V was pared by 0 bases and J by 5 bases, with 11 bases between. This CDR3 region has 14 residues. Germline CDR1 GTSNPN, CDR2 SVGIG (reference sequence).

This clone came up a few times. This sample includes further DNA sequences coding for the same CDR3. The chain couples TRBV20-1 to TRBJ2-7; no clear D. Trimming cost V 0 bases and J 3 bases, with 3 bases left between them. Per the germline V gene, CDR1 is DFQATT and CDR2 is SNEGSKA (reference sequence). The CDR3 totals 11 residues. CDR3 region: CSARENYEQYF. The DNA of the CDR3 is TGCAGTGCTAGAGAGAACTACGAGCAGTACTTC.

The V and J genes are TRBV29-1 and TRBJ1-6; no reliable D call. Trimming shortened V by 6 bases and J by 4 bases, and 10 bases separated the two germline ends. CDR1 is SQVTM, CDR2 ANQGSEA, per germline. CDR3 size: 13 residues. CDR3 protein: CSVRTEYNSPLHF. In DNA form, the CDR3 reads TGCAGCGTCAGGACCGAATATAATTCACCCCTCCACTTT.

The chain recombines TRBV10-3 with TRBJ2-1, with D possibly matching TRBD1 (5 bases). Germline V gives CDR1 ENHRY, CDR2 SYGVKD. The CDR3 is 15 amino acids. Trimming shortened V by 4 bases and J by 0 bases, and 10 bases separated the two germline ends. This CDR3 reads CAISGVQVSYNEQFF. CDR3 DNA: TGTGCCATCAGTGGAGTACAGGTCTCCTACAATGAGCAGTTCTTC.

The V and J genes are TRBV4-2 and TRBJ1-6; D call uncertain. The CDR3 runs 16 residues. From germline, CDR1 is LGHNA and CDR2 YNFKEQ. V lost 0 bases to trimming and J lost 5 bases, with 11 bases between them. CDR3 protein: CASSQDSQRNNSPLHF. CDR3 in DNA: TGTGCCAGCAGCCAAGATTCGCAGAGGAATAATTCACCCCTCCACTTT.

This clone was counted only a few times. V usage is TRBV4-1 and J usage is TRBJ2-5, with D maybe TRBD2 (6 bases). CDR1 and CDR2 from the germline V gene are MGHRA and YSYEKL. Trimming took off 5 bases at V and 2 bases at J, with 15 bases between the two ends. This CDR3 comprises 15 residues. The CDR3 nucleotides read TGCGCCAGCAGCTTGACCGGGACTCCTCAAGAGACCCAGTACTTC. Encoded protein: CASSLTGTPQETQYF.

J is TRBJ1-5 and V is TRBV7-6; D perhaps matches TRBD1 (5 bases). CDR3 length: 16 amino acids. V gave up 7 bases and J gave up 1 base, with 17 bases separating them. Germline CDR1 and CDR2: SGHVS and FNYEAQ. The CDR3 loop reads CASNLRRGGSNQPQHF. The CDR3 nucleotides are TGTGCCAGCAACCTCCGGAGGGGAGGAAGCAATCAGCCCCAGCATTTT.

The gene calls are TRBV7-9 and TRBJ2-1; D might be TRBD1 or TRBD2, each matching 5 bases. The germline V gene encodes CDR1 SEHNR and CDR2 FQNEAQ (reference sequence). Trimming pared 4 bases from V and 0 bases from J, leaving 10 bases between. This CDR3 comprises 15 residues. The CDR3 nucleotides read TGTGCCAGCAGCTCATGGGGGAGCTCCTACAATGAGCAGTTCTTC. This translates into CASSSWGSSYNEQFF.